This T cell receptor (beta chain) was observed in a study of post-analysis software for immune sequencing data. In the study overall: The courses of disease that were included comprised relapsing-remitting, secondary progressive and progressive-relapsing multiple sclerosis.

General study findings and limits: By F measure, strong co-clustering occurred among samples prepared in the same batch. Several TRBV segments were more frequent in patients than controls; TRBV5-6, TRBV5-1 and TRBV20-1 belonged to this group. Patients with multiple sclerosis recorded significantly lower normalized Chao1 diversity than controls, the study found.

CDR1 and CDR2 (germline): MGHRA, YSYEKL. The CDR3 totals 14 residues. Prepared libraries of TCR beta cDNA carried unique molecular identifiers. Input of roughly 0.95 to 10 million T cells yielded 500,000 to 650,000 cDNA molecules. TCRdb used MiXCR to reprocess the PCR reads, holding one entry per CDR3 protein. The sample holds a few hundred thousand distinct CDR3 sequences, 35% to 45% seen once. This clonotype appeared a few times. Its matching antigen is unknown. A much larger clone lies a single base off, so this may be a read error. The chain joins TRBV4-1 to TRBJ1-6; D is unclear. The sequence was obtained from a girl under 18 with multiple sclerosis. Specimen: blood. The CDR3 loop is CASSLKTVNSPPHF. The DNA of the CDR3 is TGCGCCAGCAGCCTTAAGACGGTTAATTCACCCCCCCACTTT.